These T cell receptor beta chains were read from a single sample in a study of neurological immune-mediated disorders. Using its own MiXCR run on the 5' RACE reads, TCRdb lists one record per CDR3 protein. In the table there are roughly 57,000 distinct CDR3 sequences, approximately 25% of which are singletons. The source material was PBMCs. The receptor source for this set is a man aged 55-75 years with HTLV-1-associated myelopathy (HAM/TSP). CDR3s include the opening cysteine and the closing phenylalanine or tryptophan. Each record gives: V gene, D gene, J gene, clone size, CDR3 protein, CDR3 DNA. D genes are given only for firm matches. The size field is filled for only some rows; it gives once, few, many or a size class.

>TRBV27|NA|TRBJ1-6|many
CASSLPSRGPTYNSPLHF
TGTGCCAGCAGTCTTCCCTCACGTGGTCCGACCTATAATTCACCCCTCCACTTT
>TRBV20-1|TRBD2|TRBJ2-1|medium-sized
CSANGLAAEQFF
TGCAGTGCCAACGGACTAGCGGCTGAGCAGTTCTTC
>TRBV29-1|TRBD1|TRBJ1-2|once
CSVKTGTGQRGNYGYTF
TGCAGCGTTAAGACCGGGACAGGGCAACGGGGTAACTATGGCTACACCTTC
>TRBV5-1|NA|TRBJ2-3|NA
CASQLELGSDTQYF
TGCGCCAGCCAGCTTGAGTTAGGGTCAGATACGCAGTATTTT
>TRBV5-1|NA|TRBJ2-7|many
CASSAEGAPTYEQYF
TGCGCCAGCAGCGCCGAGGGCGCCCCCACCTACGAGCAGTACTTC
>TRBV5-1|NA|TRBJ2-1|many
CASSIQGGGNEQFF
TGCGCCAGCAGCATCCAGGGTGGGGGCAATGAGCAGTTCTTC
>TRBV10-1|NA|TRBJ1-1|NA
CASSESQGSEAFF
TGCGCCAGCAGTGAGTCGCAGGGAAGTGAAGCTTTCTTT
>TRBV9|NA|TRBJ1-3|many
CASSVGRISGNTIYF
TGTGCCAGCAGCGTAGGACGGATCTCTGGAAACACCATATATTTT
>TRBV28|NA|TRBJ1-1|many
CASSLRQSEAFF
TGTGCCAGCAGTTTACGACAGAGTGAAGCTTTCTTT
>TRBV29-1|TRBD2|TRBJ2-3|many
CSVEEGLGGTDTQYF
TGCAGCGTTGAAGAGGGACTAGGGGGCACAGATACGCAGTATTTT
>TRBV7-9|NA|TRBJ1-5|NA
CASSLGSGDNQPQHF
TGTGCCAGCAGCTTAGGTTCAGGGGACAATCAGCCCCAGCATTTT
>TRBV5-6|NA|TRBJ1-2|many
CASSLRRQGGDGYTF
TGTGCCAGCAGCTTGCGCCGGCAGGGTGGCGATGGCTACACCTTC
>TRBV20-1|NA|TRBJ2-3|many
CSAPRADTQYF
TGCAGTGCTCCCCGGGCCGATACGCAGTATTTT
>TRBV28|TRBD2|TRBJ2-7|many
CASSLGLRGGYEQYF
TGTGCCAGCAGTTTGGGGCTTAGGGGAGGGTACGAGCAGTACTTC
>TRBV5-1|NA|TRBJ2-2|few
CASSSPPANTGELFF
TGCGCCAGCAGCTCCCCCCCCGCGAACACCGGGGAGCTGTTTTTT
>TRBV4-2|NA|TRBJ1-1|medium-sized
CASSPGGGSETEAFF
TGTGCCAGCAGCCCCGGTGGAGGGTCTGAAACTGAAGCTTTCTTT
>TRBV24-1|NA|TRBJ2-1|medium-sized
CATAAVGGSSYNEQFF
TGTGCCACCGCCGCCGTTGGGGGAAGCTCCTACAATGAGCAGTTCTTC
>TRBV5-1|NA|TRBJ1-1|NA
CASSLEGTTYTEAFF
TGCGCCAGCAGCTTGGAAGGGACAACCTACACTGAAGCTTTCTTT
>TRBV28|NA|TRBJ2-1|many
CASSRDANDEQFF
TGTGCCAGCAGCCGGGACGCCAACGATGAGCAGTTCTTC
>TRBV6-5|NA|TRBJ2-2|many
CASTWRRMNTGELFF
TGTGCCAGCACCTGGAGGCGGATGAACACCGGGGAGCTGTTTTTT
>TRBV20-1|NA|TRBJ1-4|many
CSARNGEKLFF
TGCAGTGCTAGAAACGGCGAAAAACTGTTTTTT
>TRBV20-1|TRBD1|TRBJ2-2|many
CSAPRTGTGELFF
TGCAGTGCTCCCCGGACAGGCACCGGGGAGCTGTTTTTT
>TRBV7-2|NA|TRBJ2-7|NA
CASSLDRTTYEQYF
TGTGCCAGCAGCTTAGACAGGACTACCTACGAGCAGTACTTC
>TRBV28|TRBD1|TRBJ1-5|many
CASSYFTGVGNQPQHF
TGTGCCAGCAGCTATTTTACAGGGGTGGGCAATCAGCCCCAGCATTTT
>TRBV20-1|NA|TRBJ1-4|many
CSARSLGEKLFF
TGCAGTGCTAGATCCCTTGGGGAAAAACTGTTTTTT
>TRBV20-1|NA|TRBJ2-7|many
CSAAPPPGTASEQYF
TGCAGTGCCGCACCCCCTCCGGGGACGGCGTCCGAGCAGTACTTC
>TRBV28|NA|TRBJ1-1|many
CATMGTNTEAFF
TGTGCCACCATGGGGACGAACACTGAAGCTTTCTTT
>TRBV7-9|TRBD1|TRBJ1-2|many
CASSFTGGADYGYTF
TGTGCCAGCAGCTTTACAGGGGGCGCGGACTATGGCTACACCTTC
>TRBV10-3|NA|TRBJ2-3|NA
CAISGTDTQYF
TGTGCCATCAGCGGCACAGATACGCAGTATTTT
>TRBV6-5|NA|TRBJ2-2|NA
CASSYYLGELFF
TGTGCCAGCAGTTACTATCTCGGGGAGCTGTTTTTT
>TRBV2|TRBD2|TRBJ2-6|many
CASSESTLAGGTNVLTF
TGTGCCAGCAGCGAATCAACACTAGCGGGAGGAACCAACGTCCTGACTTTC
>TRBV12-3/TRBV12-4|NA|TRBJ2-3|many
CASSRLGLTGKTDTQYF
TGTGCCAGCAGTAGACTTGGACTTACGGGGAAGACAGATACGCAGTATTTT
>TRBV24-1|TRBD2|TRBJ2-3|many
CATSDFRSTSGNTDTQYF
TGTGCCACCAGTGATTTTCGCTCGACTAGCGGGAACACAGATACGCAGTATTTT
>TRBV12-3/TRBV12-4|NA|TRBJ2-7|many
CASRFDTNYEQYF
TGTGCCAGCAGGTTCGATACGAACTACGAGCAGTACTTC